The sequence of this T cell receptor (beta chain) was determined in a study of cytomegalovirus exposure and HLA in healthy donors. General study findings and limits: Highly shared sequence variants in one cluster were likely a sequencing artifact. The records held CMV serostatus as the only immune exposure information.

Amplification used 60 Vbeta primers and 13 Jbeta primers. Clones were read by immunoSEQ multiplex PCR, and TCRdb kept only the in-frame ones, dropping some. This sample's clone table lists over 100,000 clones. Details on this clone: Its antigen is currently unknown.

Germline V lookup: CDR1 SGHDT, CDR2 YYEEEE. V trimming: 7 bases; J trimming: 3 bases; junction bases outside the gene matches: 3. CDR3 size: 13 residues. Sequencing was done on a sample of PBMCs. The receptor comes from a woman in her forties in good health and CMV-seropositive. V and J are TRBV5-6 and TRBJ1-5, with 8 bases that match TRBD1. CDR3 sequence (DNA): TGTGCCAGCGGACAGGGACCCAATCAGCCCCAGCATTTT. This sequence encodes CASGQGPNQPQHF.